This passage covers 14 T cell receptor beta chains from one sample sequenced in a study of identical twins. TCRdb independently ran MiXCR on the 5' RACE reads; one entry per CDR3 protein. Here the sample spans about 730,000 distinct CDR3 sequences, 21% being singletons. The same specimen was also included in a second study, on T cells expressing NK-cell markers.

The sample taken for sequencing was PBMCs. All receptors come from a young woman in good health.

V is TRBV12-3 or TRBV12-4 and J is TRBJ2-5; no clear D. Trimming removed 1 base at V and 4 bases at J, with 7 bases between. The CDR3 consists of 13 residues. CDR3 residues: CASSLVSGETQYF. CDR3 DNA sequence: TGTGCCAGCAGTTTAGTTTCGGGAGAGACCCAGTACTTC.

This chain links TRBV7-2 with TRBJ2-1; 8 positions agree with TRBD2. This CDR3 region has 17 residues. V was pared by 6 bases and J by 3 bases, with 13 bases of the junction left unmatched. CDR1 is SGHTA, CDR2 FQGNSA, per germline. The CDR3 coding sequence is TGTGCCAGCAGGGTGGATCAGAGCGGGGGCCGCTACAATGAGCAGTTCTTC. Amino acids: CASRVDQSGGRYNEQFF.

The chain uses TRBV20-1 and TRBJ2-3; D remains unclear. The CDR3 totals 11 residues. Between the trimmed V and J ends, which lost 4 bases and 5 bases, there was a span of 7 bases. Germline-derived CDR1 and CDR2 are DFQATT and SNEGSKA (reference sequence). The CDR3 DNA reads as TGCAGTGCTAATGACCGAGATACGCAGTATTTT. Translation gives CSANDRDTQYF.

This clonotype was seen only a few times. The rearrangement uses TRBV20-1 and TRBJ2-2; no clear D gene. Germline V gene data show CDR1 as DFQATT and CDR2 as SNEGSKA (reference sequence). The CDR3 contains 12 residues. The V gene lost 6 bases and the J gene lost 5 bases, with 10 bases spanning the gap. CDR3 in DNA: TGCAGTGCCGCCCTGAGGACCGGGGAGCTGTTTTTT. This sequence encodes CSAALRTGELFF.

This chain links TRBV18 with TRBJ2-7; the D is unclear. V lost 3 bases and J 9 bases, leaving 15 bases between the germline ends. CDR3 size: 13 residues. Germline V CDR1 and CDR2: KGHSH, LQKENI. The CDR3, as DNA: TGTGCCAGCTCACCTAGACTTTCCCAGGTGCAGTACTTC. Translated, it gives CASSPRLSQVQYF. The whole variable domain, remainder taken from reference TRBV18 and TRBJ2-7, is NAGVMQNPRHLVRRRGQEARLRCSPMKGHSHVYWYRQLPEEGLKFMVYLQKENIIDESGMPKERFSAEFPKEGPSILRIQQVVRGDSAAYFCASSPRLSQVQYFGPGTRLTVT.

This clonotype was detected a few times. CDR3 residues: CASSLGGLFEQFF. The DNA for the CDR3 is TGTGCCAGCAGCTTAGGGGGGTTATTTGAGCAGTTCTTC. The chain recombines TRBV7-2 with TRBJ2-1; D tentatively fits TRBD1 or TRBD2 (5 bases each). CDR3 length equals 13 residues. The V end was cut by 1 base, the J end by 9 bases, with 10 bases between. Germline V gives CDR1 SGHTA, CDR2 FQGNSA.

The table lists this clonotype with a few counts. This chain links TRBV12-3 or TRBV12-4 with TRBJ2-1; D not certain. The CDR3 extends over 14 amino acids. The V end lost 6 bases, the J end lost 6 bases, and 15 bases lay between the germline ends. As DNA, the CDR3 is TGTGCCAGCAGGACTGACCCAAAGAGCAATGAGCAGTTCTTC. Translating gives CASRTDPKSNEQFF.

This clonotype was observed a handful of times. The chain employs TRBV20-1 and TRBJ2-5; TRBD2 is a possible D gene (6 bases). The germline V gene encodes CDR1 DFQATT and CDR2 SNEGSKA (reference sequence). The V end was cut by 6 bases, the J end by 7 bases, with 15 bases between. The CDR3 has 12 residues. CDR3 DNA sequence: TGCAGTGCCCCGGAGGGAGGTCGGACCCAGTACTTC. This gives the protein CSAPEGGRTQYF.

The chain is built from TRBV27 and TRBJ2-7; D gene uncertain. Germline CDR1 is MNHEY and CDR2 is SMNVEV (reference sequence). Trimming cost V 6 bases and J 5 bases, with 8 bases left between them. There are 11 residues in the CDR3. The CDR3 reads CASRNYHEQYF. In nucleotides, the CDR3 is TGTGCCAGCAGAAATTACCACGAGCAGTACTTC.

This clonotype was counted a few times. V gene TRBV4-2 combines with J gene TRBJ2-1; the match to TRBD2 covers 16 bases. V was clipped by 2 bases and J by 4 bases; unmatched bases: 2. The germline gives CDR1 LGHNA, CDR2 YNFKEQ. This CDR3 region has 17 residues. CDR3 protein: CASSQRGLAGGYNEQFF. The CDR3 DNA is TGTGCCAGCAGCCAAAGGGGACTAGCGGGGGGGTACAATGAGCAGTTCTTC.

CDR3 in amino acids: CSARSWRESSYEQYF. The CDR3 coding sequence is TGCAGTGCGCGGTCGTGGCGGGAGAGCTCCTACGAGCAGTACTTC. V is TRBV20-1 and J is TRBJ2-7; 7 bases match TRBD2. From germline, CDR1 is DFQATT and CDR2 SNEGSKA (reference sequence). The CDR3 is 15 amino acids. With V trimmed by 6 bases and J by 0 bases, 11 bases remained unmatched.

V gene TRBV24-1 combines with J gene TRBJ2-3, with D unresolved. Germline V CDR1 and CDR2: KGHDR, SFDVKD. The CDR3 sequence is 15 residues long. V lost 3 bases and J lost 1, with 10 bases in between. CDR3 amino acids: CATSDPLAGTDTQYF. In nucleotides, the CDR3 is TGTGCCACCAGTGATCCATTGGCAGGCACAGATACGCAGTATTTT.

The chain has TRBV27 and TRBJ2-7; 7 bases match TRBD1. This CDR3 comprises 14 residues. The germline V gene encodes CDR1 MNHEY and CDR2 SMNVEV (reference sequence). Trimming cost V 6 bases and J 2 bases; bases outside gene matches: 7. The chain's CDR3 is CASSLWDSPYEQYF. Written as DNA, the CDR3 is TGTGCCAGCAGCCTTTGGGACAGCCCCTACGAGCAGTACTTC.

This clonotype was counted at least ten times. This sequence joins TRBV20-1 and TRBJ1-4; 7 bases are a match to TRBD1. Per the germline V gene, CDR1 is DFQATT and CDR2 is SNEGSKA (reference sequence). The V gene end was trimmed by 6 bases and the J gene end by 5 bases; junction bases not matched to a gene: 6. This CDR3 spans 13 amino acids. The CDR3 is CSARSTGNEKLFF. CDR3 nucleotide sequence: TGCAGTGCCAGGTCGACAGGGAATGAAAAACTGTTTTTT.